This T cell receptor (beta chain) was recovered during a study of T cells after yellow fever vaccination. This clonotype was counted between two and nine times. Its antigen remains unknown. Findings of the study overall: Peak timing came faster in the weaker secondary response, day 5 versus 15.

There are 13 residues in the CDR3. Germline assignment: CDR1 ENHRY and CDR2 SYGVKD. V lost 6 bases, J lost 8 bases, and 7 bases stayed unmatched. Production of TCR cDNA was by 5'RACE template switching, which also added a universal primer site and UMIs. TCRdb re-derived calls from the 5' RACE reads in MiXCR, one entry per CDR3 protein. The sample shows 250,000 to 350,000 distinct CDR3 sequences, roughly 7% of them seen only once. The material was PBMCs, obtained roughly 47 days after the first yellow fever vaccination. This chain links TRBV10-3 with TRBJ1-3; TRBD1 matches 7 bases. This receptor was obtained from a man aged 18 to 29 who received the YFV17D yellow fever vaccine. This CDR3 reads CAIRHDRADTIYF. CDR3 bases: TGTGCCATCAGGCACGACAGGGCGGACACCATATATTTT.